Sequencing of this T cell receptor (beta chain) was carried out in a study of cytomegalovirus exposure and HLA in healthy donors. Study background: Early released data had about 80 million unique TCRs, all coming from HLA-typed donors.

A note on this clone: As yet, its antigen is unknown.

13 Jbeta primers and 60 Vbeta primers were used for the PCR. Sequencing was performed with immunoSEQ multiplex PCR; in TCRdb, only in-frame clones are kept and a portion is missing. The data hold around 150,000 clones, with 80% observed a single time. Germline V lookup: CDR1 ENHRY, CDR2 SYGVKD. V was pared by 7 bases and J by 7 bases, with 7 bases of the junction left unmatched. The CDR3 is made up of 13 amino acids. Whole-study findings and limits: A later analysis linked a missense variant in DCLRE1C to the trimming of TCR beta V and J genes. Later, an analysis showed that TCR beta chains associated with HLA were more clonally expanded than others that were equally common.

The sequencing input was PBMCs. This chain joins TRBV10-3 and TRBJ1-5; the match to TRBD1 covers 7 bases. The sequence came from a man under 40 in good health. CDR3 DNA: TGTGCCATCAAAGCGACAGGGCTCCAGCCCCAGCATTTT. Translation gives CAIKATGLQPQHF.